This T cell receptor (beta chain) was sequenced for a study of T-cell reconstitution after alpha-beta-depleted transplantation in children. Findings and limits, study-wide: The origin of alpha-beta T cells about two months after transplant was reportedly several hundred expanded graft clones. The study traced high day-60 TCRbeta diversity in some patients to surviving recipient T cells and thymic progenitors.

V lost 5 bases, J lost 5 bases, and 15 bases lay in between. The germline V gene encodes CDR1 SNHLY and CDR2 FYNNEI. The CDR3 loop spans 14 amino acids. Unique molecular identifiers were used to barcode this TCRbeta library. One entry per CDR3 protein, called by TCRdb with MiXCR from the PCR reads. Of approximately 800,000 distinct CDR3 sequences listed, around 15% are singletons. For this clonotype: Its matching antigen is unknown.

The sample here was PBMCs, mostly from graft donor cells, taken 360 days after TCRalphabeta/CD19-depleted stem cell transplant. This chain uses TRBV2 with TRBJ2-5, with no clear D. The origin of this receptor is a male patient aged 10-17 years who had a stem cell transplant for acute lymphoblastic leukemia, so the T cells may come from the graft donor. The CDR3, as DNA: TGTGCCAGCAGTCGCCAACCTTTTGGGGAGACCCAGTACTTC. Translated: CASSRQPFGETQYF.